This is a list of T cell receptor beta chains from one sample in a study of blood T cell repertoires in COVID-19. The method was immunoSEQ multiplex PCR; TCRdb's version includes in-frame clones alone and lacks a portion of them. The top ten clones hold 20% of a sample with about 180,000 clones, approximately 87% of them seen once. Sequenced sample: peripheral blood. The receptor set was obtained from a man between 65 and 79 years old with active or convalescent COVID-19. Both conserved end residues are part of each CDR3. The D gene is left open where the match is weak. Size values are once, few and many counts, or a class for expanded clones, and some rows have none.

clone_size	v_call	d_call	j_call	cdr3_aa	cdr3_nt
-	TRBV7-2	TRBD1	TRBJ1-6	CASSFQGANTSPLHF	TGTGCCAGCAGCTTCCAGGGGGCGAACACATCACCCCTCCACTTT
-	TRBV6-6	-	TRBJ1-5	CASSAPGLVSNQPQHF	TGTGCCAGCAGTGCCCCGGGGTTAGTTAGCAATCAGCCCCAGCATTTT
-	TRBV7-3	-	TRBJ1-2	CASSRGGDNYGYTF	TGTGCCAGCAGCCGAGGGGGGGATAACTATGGCTACACCTTC
few	TRBV5-8	TRBD1	TRBJ2-1	CASSESSGQSSYNEQFF	TGTGCCAGCAGCGAAAGCTCGGGACAGAGCTCCTACAATGAGCAGTTCTTC
-	TRBV7-2	-	TRBJ1-1	CASSSAGGRLNTEAFF	TGTGCCAGCAGCTCTGCTGGCGGAAGATTGAACACTGAAGCTTTCTTT
-	TRBV18	TRBD1	TRBJ1-4	CASSPIRGRNQGEKLFF	TGTGCCAGCTCACCAATCAGGGGGCGTAATCAGGGTGAAAAACTGTTTTTT
-	TRBV25-1	TRBD1	TRBJ1-4	CASSEGRQGGEKLFF	TGTGCCAGCAGTGAGGGGAGGCAGGGGGGCGAAAAACTGTTTTTT
-	TRBV30	-	TRBJ2-1	CACLRQLSYNEQFF	TGTGCCTGCCTACGACAGCTATCCTACAATGAGCAGTTCTTC
-	TRBV7-7	-	TRBJ2-1	CASSSGESSEQFF	TGTGCCAGCAGTTCCGGGGAATCGAGTGAGCAGTTCTTC
-	TRBV18	TRBD1	TRBJ2-7	CASSLNSWTGGNEQYF	TGTGCCAGCTCACTAAACAGCTGGACAGGGGGCAACGAGCAGTACTTC
-	TRBV4-1	-	TRBJ1-5	CASSQTGPEPQHF	TGCGCCAGCAGCCAAACAGGTCCGGAGCCCCAGCATTTT
-	TRBV12-3/TRBV12-4	-	TRBJ1-2	CASSQDRYGYTF	TGTGCCAGCAGCCAAGACAGATATGGCTACACCTTC
-	TRBV2	-	TRBJ1-5	CASSDNRPGEPQHF	TGTGCCAGCAGTGATAACCGCCCAGGGGAGCCCCAGCATTTT